This TCR beta chain was documented in a study of blood T cells in healthy people across ages. A second PCR, run for about 6 to 11 cycles, used a sample-barcoded 5' primer plus a J-beta primer mix. Each CDR3 protein gets one entry after TCRdb re-called the 5' RACE reads with MiXCR. There are roughly 560,000 distinct CDR3 sequences in the sample; around 24% occur only once, and around 10% lies in the top ten. V lost 4 bases and J lost 0, with 17 bases in between. CDR3 size: 17 residues. Germline V gene lookup returns CDR1 SGDLS and CDR2 YYNGEE. The same data also went into a second study, on T cells of mothers and their children. That study adds: Donation came from three healthy Caucasian mothers together with their six children.

The sequenced sample consisted of blood. This clonotype originated in a boy aged 5-17 years in good health. The chain combines TRBV9 with TRBJ2-1, with D perhaps given as TRBD1 or TRBD2 (6 bases each). DNA of the CDR3: TGTGCCAGCAGCCTCGGGGGCGGCCAGCTCTCCTACAATGAGCAGTTCTTC. Translation: CASSLGGGQLSYNEQFF.